Below, 16 T cell receptor beta chains from the same sample are listed, as sequenced in a study of blood T cell repertoires in COVID-19. Measured with immunoSEQ multiplex PCR; TCRdb has only the in-frame clones, and not every one. The sample contains 150,000 to 200,000 clones, under 80% of which appear only once. The specimen sequenced was PBMCs or T cells enriched from blood (not recorded which). These receptor sequences come from a woman aged 45-65 years with acute COVID-19.

The chain has TRBV27 and TRBJ1-2, with D hard to call. The CDR3 loop spans 13 amino acids. Trimming stripped 6 bases from V and 4 bases from J, with 12 bases between. Germline CDR1 MNHEY, CDR2 SMNVEV (reference sequence). Here the CDR3 reads CASSSSAPYGYTF. In nucleotides, the CDR3 is TGTGCCAGCAGCTCCAGCGCACCCTATGGCTACACCTTC.

The V and J genes are TRBV4-3 and TRBJ2-5, with D uncertain. Germline V gene data show CDR1 as LGHNA and CDR2 as YSLEER. There are 14 residues in the CDR3. V was cut by 1 base and J by 2 bases, with 8 bases left in between. CDR3 DNA: TGCGCCAGCAGCCAAGGGGCAGGTCAAGAGACCCAGTACTTC. The encoded protein is CASSQGAGQETQYF.

Only a few counts were recorded for this clone. V and J are TRBV19 and TRBJ1-3; TRBD1 might be the D (6 bases). The CDR3 contains 14 residues. V lost 8 bases to trimming and J lost 2 bases, with 13 bases between them. CDR1 is LNHDA, CDR2 SQIVND, per germline (reference sequence). The CDR3 DNA reads as TGTGCCAGTGGGGGCCCGGTAGCTGGAAACACCATATATTTT. The encoded protein is CASGGPVAGNTIYF.

V gene TRBV6-5 combines with J gene TRBJ1-2, with 7 bases aligning to TRBD1. From germline, CDR1 is MNHEY and CDR2 SVGAGI. The CDR3 runs to 14 residues. Trimming took 6 bases from V and 4 from J; bases not matched to a gene: 8. Written as DNA, the CDR3 is TGTGCCAGCAGCCGGACGACAGGGAGCTATGGCTACACCTTC. This encodes CASSRTTGSYGYTF.

This clone occurred once. This sequence joins TRBV4-3 and TRBJ2-3; the match to TRBD2 covers 11 bases. CDR3 length: 21 residues. V lost 5 bases to trimming and J lost 0 bases; unmatched junction nucleotides: 19. Germline CDR1 is LGHNA and CDR2 is YSLEER. The CDR3 sequence is CASSGGVAGLAEMFSTDTQYF. Here the CDR3 DNA reads TGCGCCAGCAGCGGGGGGGTAGCGGGACTAGCGGAGATGTTTAGCACAGATACGCAGTATTTT.

V gene TRBV9 combines with J gene TRBJ2-3; possibly TRBD2 for D (7 bases). This CDR3 spans 15 amino acids. Trimming pared 4 bases from V and 4 bases from J, leaving 16 bases between. The V gene's germline CDR1 is SGDLS and CDR2 YYNGEE. Here the CDR3 DNA reads TGTGCCAGCAGCCCTCGAGGCGGGGGCGCAGATACGCAGTATTTT. It specifies CASSPRGGGADTQYF.

The chain joins TRBV5-1 to TRBJ1-2; 8 bases are a match to TRBD1. V trimming: 7 bases; J trimming: 7 bases; junction bases outside the gene matches: 9. Germline CDR1 SGHRS, CDR2 YFSETQ. The CDR3 has 13 amino acids. As DNA, the CDR3 is TGCGCCAGCGCTCCGGGACAGGCTGTTGGCTACACCTTC. It is translated as CASAPGQAVGYTF.

The J gene is TRBJ2-3, the V gene TRBV5-1, with a weak D call TRBD2 (5 bases). V lost 0 bases, J lost 6 bases, and 11 bases lay in between. This CDR3 is built from 14 residues. Germline assignment: CDR1 SGHRS and CDR2 YFSETQ. CDR3 sequence (DNA): TGCGCCAGCAGCTTGGTATCAACGGGGGATACGCAGTATTTT. This sequence encodes CASSLVSTGDTQYF.

Here the CDR3 DNA reads TGTGCCAGCAGTTCTCCCGGGACAGGGGGTTTTGAGCAGTTCTTC. Protein sequence: CASSSPGTGGFEQFF. The chain carries TRBV27 and TRBJ2-1, with TRBD1 matching 11 bases. J was trimmed by 9 bases and V by 4 bases; bases with no gene match: 8. Germline V CDR1 and CDR2: MNHEY, SMNVEV (reference sequence). This CDR3 is built from 15 residues.

Only one count was recorded for this clone. The genes are TRBV7-9 and TRBJ2-2, with D maybe TRBD2 (5 bases). The CDR3 extends over 15 amino acids. V was shortened by 7 bases and J by 0 bases, with 12 bases between the two germline ends. Germline-derived CDR1 and CDR2 are SEHNR and FQNEAQ (reference sequence). The CDR3 loop is CASTSPGANTGELFF. The CDR3 region has the DNA TGTGCCAGCACCTCGCCCGGGGCGAACACCGGGGAGCTGTTTTTT.

The V gene is TRBV5-1, the J gene TRBJ2-3, with TRBD1 identical over 12 bases. The CDR3 has 16 residues. Germline loops: CDR1 SGHRS, CDR2 YFSETQ. Trimming took 4 bases from V and 5 from J; bases not matched to a gene: 8. Written as DNA, the CDR3 is TGCGCCAGCAGCCTAACCGGGACAGGGGGCGTAGATACGCAGTATTTT. Encoded protein: CASSLTGTGGVDTQYF.

This clone was observed a handful of times. This sequence joins TRBV29-1 and TRBJ1-1, with no clear D. Per germline, CDR1 SQVTM and CDR2 ANQGSEA. The CDR3 totals 11 residues. Trimming cost V 7 bases and J 0 bases, with 6 bases left between them. CDR3 sequence reads: CSASVNTEAFF. The DNA of the CDR3 is TGCAGCGCATCGGTGAACACTGAAGCTTTCTTT. The full variable domain, with the rest looked up from reference TRBV29-1 and TRBJ1-1, is SAVISQKPSRDICQRGTSLTIQCQVDSQVTMMFWYRQQPGQSLTLIATANQGSEATYESGFVIDKFPISRPNLTFSTLTVSNMSPEDSSIYLCSASVNTEAFFGQGTRLTVV.

The chain uses TRBV5-6 and TRBJ1-1, with D tentatively TRBD1 (6 bases). In germline, CDR1 is SGHDT, CDR2 YYEEEE. Deletions cut 4 bases from V and 10 bases from J, with 20 bases between. The CDR3 loop spans 14 amino acids. CDR3 sequence (DNA): TGTGCCAGCAGCCGAAGGGGGGGCGATCCAGCAGCTTTCTTT. It yields the protein CASSRRGGDPAAFF.

The rearrangement links TRBV27 to TRBJ1-4, with TRBD1 matching over 7 bases. Germline V lookup: CDR1 MNHEY, CDR2 SMNVEV (reference sequence). The CDR3 contains 18 residues. V trimming: 3 bases; J trimming: 4 bases; junction bases outside the gene matches: 14. The CDR3 DNA follows: TGTGCCAGCAGTTTCGATTTGCCCCGACAGGGCAATAATGAAAAACTGTTTTTT. It encodes CASSFDLPRQGNNEKLFF.

The V call is TRBV18, the J call TRBJ2-1; 10 bases are a match to TRBD1. CDR3 size: 14 residues. V dropped 4 bases and J dropped 8; count of bases not matched to a gene: 5. The germline CDR1 and CDR2 sequences are KGHSH and LQKENI. CDR3 in amino acids: CASSLPTGGDEQFF. The CDR3 bases are TGTGCCAGCTCACTTCCGACAGGGGGCGATGAGCAGTTCTTC.

V and J are TRBV18 and TRBJ2-3; 7 bases match TRBD1. This CDR3 is built from 16 residues. The germline CDR1 and CDR2 sequences are KGHSH and LQKENI. Losses at the gene ends were 3 bases for V and 5 bases for J; bases not matched to a gene: 11. CDR3 loop: CASSPHEGAELDTQYF. CDR3 sequence (DNA): TGTGCCAGCTCACCCCATGAGGGGGCCGAATTAGATACGCAGTATTTT.